What follows describes a single TCR beta chain. Its binding antigen is unknown. The record has no base qualities; no much larger clone is one base away. TCRbeta CDR3 regions were amplified from genomic DNA by means of the immunoSEQ Assay, a bias-controlled multiplex PCR. Per the source publication's procedure: The number of nucleated cells in each sample was estimated from the amplification of reference gene primers within the assay. To quantify the absolute abundance of each unique TCRbeta CDR3 rearrangement, sequence reads were collapsed and filtered. For each sample, productive Simpson clonality was calculated as the square root of Simpson's diversity index over productive rearrangements. TCRdb mirrors the immuneACCESS table, restricted to in-frame sequences. Some clones are absent from its copies; in checked studies, under half trace to an unresolved V gene, and the reason for the others is unknown. The DNA gave D and trimming, while V, J and clone size come from that table. This sample gives fewer than 250,000 clones in total; roughly 80% of them show up just once. The biggest ten clones account for about 4.8% of the sample.

The sample originates from a study of blood T cell repertoires in COVID-19 (dated by TCRdb to between 2020 and 2021). About the study as a whole: Samples from collaborators originated in the United States, Italy and Spain and spanned both the acute and convalescent phases of COVID-19. The material from the prospective study consisted of cDNA or gDNA derived from T cells, B-cell-depleted T cells, or PBMCs. Subjects who had been exposed to COVID-19, were actively infected with it, or had recovered from it provided the deeply sampled blood TCRbeta repertoires that made up the dataset. A freely available public database, intended as a resource for researchers studying the immune response to SARS-CoV-2, is where the repertoires were released. Samples came from the ongoing ImmuneRACE study (first 160 participants) plus 1,254 subjects from 6 global collaborators. A de-identified subject ID, COVID-19 status, age in years and sex were almost always included in the sample metadata. HLA class I and class II types, where available, came from metadata supplied by the sample provider rather than from assay-based typing. Overall study outcomes, separate from this receptor: The amount of clinical and demographic metadata varied by source and participant and was provided uncurated.

The CDR3 starts with the cysteine, ends with the phenylalanine, and has 15 residues. Left in the record is the CDR3 DNA by itself, 45 bases read in frame from the first base. The germline V and J ends show losses of 3 bases and 5 bases respectively, and no gene match explains 5 bases of the junction. CDR1 is given as SGHTA and CDR2 as FQGNSA, both from the germline V gene. Each collaborating institution followed its own protocols to collect whole blood in K2EDTA tubes. Collaborator samples were shipped for TCRbeta analysis as frozen whole blood, isolated PBMCs, or DNA extracted from either sample type.

This TCR was sampled from a woman in her seventies with acute or convalescent COVID-19. Sequenced material: peripheral blood. Recombination connected TRBV7-2 to TRBJ2-5; 11 nucleotides in the junction match TRBD2. This receptor carries the CDR3 CASSLSTSGAETQYF. The nucleotide sequence is TGTGCCAGCAGCTTGTCGACTAGCGGGGCGGAGACCCAGTACTTC.